These T cell receptor beta chains were read from a single sample in a study of blood T cells in healthy people across ages. TCRdb called the 5' RACE reads again in MiXCR, with one record for every CDR3 protein. The sample shows fewer than 800,000 distinct CDR3 sequences, over 20% of them seen only once. The sample was blood. All receptors derive from a man aged 65 to 85 in good health. The CDR3 runs from the conserved cysteine through the conserved F or W. A D gene is named only where the DNA matches it firmly. Size is stated for part of the rows, as once, few or many counts, or as a class when the clone is expanded.

>TRBJ2-7|few|TRBV6-5|TRBD1
CASRTGQGGTYEQYF
TGTGCCAGCAGAACCGGACAGGGGGGAACCTACGAGCAGTACTTC
>TRBJ2-3|many|TRBV20-1|TRBD2
CSAIRGGSSGSLGTDTQYF
TGCAGTGCCATTCGCGGGGGCTCTAGCGGGAGCTTGGGCACAGATACGCAGTATTTT
>TRBJ2-6|NA|TRBV5-1|NA
CASKPTGANVLTF
TGCGCCAGCAAACCTACTGGGGCCAACGTCCTGACTTTC
>TRBJ2-1|NA|TRBV29-1|TRBD1
CSVGQGVKFEQFF
TGCAGCGTTGGGCAGGGGGTTAAGTTTGAGCAGTTCTTC
>TRBJ2-1|NA|TRBV24-1|NA
CATSGESSYNEQFF
TGTGCCACCAGTGGGGAGAGCTCCTACAATGAGCAGTTCTTC
>TRBJ2-5|NA|TRBV2|NA
CASSHLSAEETQYF
TGTGCCAGCAGCCACCTCTCTGCGGAAGAGACCCAGTACTTC
>TRBJ2-1|NA|TRBV6-5|TRBD2
CASSYSLRENEQFF
TGTGCCAGCAGTTACTCGTTGCGGGAGAATGAGCAGTTCTTC
>TRBJ2-1|NA|TRBV25-1|NA
CASSEGPGRSSYNEQFF
TGTGCCAGCAGTGAGGGGCCGGGAAGGAGCTCCTACAATGAGCAGTTCTTC
>TRBJ2-1|NA|TRBV5-1|NA
CASSQGQTREQFF
TGCGCCAGCAGCCAGGGACAAACAAGAGAGCAGTTCTTC
>TRBJ2-7|NA|TRBV28|NA
CASSPTRGRFAYEQYF
TGTGCCAGCAGCCCGACTAGGGGGCGATTTGCCTACGAGCAGTACTTC
>TRBJ1-5|few|TRBV3-1|NA
CASSQDPPTRGLQPQHF
TGTGCCAGCAGCCAAGATCCACCGACCAGGGGTTTGCAGCCCCAGCATTTT
>TRBJ2-5|few|TRBV29-1|NA
CSSGHLGGETQYF
TGCAGCTCCGGACACCTAGGTGGAGAGACCCAGTACTTC
>TRBJ2-3|few|TRBV7-2|NA
CASSFTGIGGSTDTQYF
TGTGCCAGCAGCTTCACAGGGATTGGGGGGAGCACAGATACGCAGTATTTT
>TRBJ2-5|few|TRBV5-1|TRBD1
CASSFHGQGGIQETQYF
TGCGCCAGCAGCTTCCACGGACAGGGCGGTATCCAAGAGACCCAGTACTTC
>TRBJ2-2|NA|TRBV6-6|NA
CASSSTSLNTGELFF
TGTGCCAGCAGTTCCACTAGCTTGAACACCGGGGAGCTGTTTTTT
>TRBJ2-3|few|TRBV4-3|NA
CASSQQARRVAISSTDTQYF
TGCGCCAGCAGCCAGCAGGCCCGCAGGGTGGCAATCTCTAGCACAGATACGCAGTATTTT
>TRBJ2-5|few|TRBV11-2|NA
CATSRGSKETQYF
TGTGCCACCAGTCGTGGCAGTAAAGAGACCCAGTACTTC
>TRBJ2-1|NA|TRBV4-3|NA
CASSQGVIDEQFF
TGCGCCAGCAGCCAGGGGGTTATTGATGAGCAGTTCTTC
>TRBJ2-5|many|TRBV2|NA
CASRKDQNRVGETQYF
TGTGCCAGCAGGAAAGACCAAAATAGGGTGGGAGAGACCCAGTACTTC
>TRBJ1-1|few|TRBV5-1|TRBD1
CASSGTGTGTNTEAFF
TGCGCCAGCAGCGGAACCGGGACAGGCACGAACACTGAAGCTTTCTTT
>TRBJ1-4|few|TRBV28|NA
CASSSPDGHNEKLFF
TGTGCCAGCAGTTCACCGGACGGCCATAATGAAAAACTGTTTTTT
>TRBJ1-2|NA|TRBV20-1|TRBD1
CSTRTGASNTF
TGCAGCACTCGGACAGGGGCCAGTAACACCTTC
>TRBJ2-5|NA|TRBV7-9|TRBD2
CASSPLSAGQETQYF
TGTGCCAGCAGCCCCCTTTCAGCGGGACAAGAGACCCAGTACTTC
>TRBJ1-1|NA|TRBV29-1|NA
CSVLAGNTEAFF
TGCAGCGTCCTGGCTGGGAACACTGAAGCTTTCTTT
>TRBJ1-2|few|TRBV5-1|NA
CASSLGVGTSHYGYTF
TGCGCCAGCAGCCTTGGGGTCGGGACATCGCACTATGGCTACACCTTC